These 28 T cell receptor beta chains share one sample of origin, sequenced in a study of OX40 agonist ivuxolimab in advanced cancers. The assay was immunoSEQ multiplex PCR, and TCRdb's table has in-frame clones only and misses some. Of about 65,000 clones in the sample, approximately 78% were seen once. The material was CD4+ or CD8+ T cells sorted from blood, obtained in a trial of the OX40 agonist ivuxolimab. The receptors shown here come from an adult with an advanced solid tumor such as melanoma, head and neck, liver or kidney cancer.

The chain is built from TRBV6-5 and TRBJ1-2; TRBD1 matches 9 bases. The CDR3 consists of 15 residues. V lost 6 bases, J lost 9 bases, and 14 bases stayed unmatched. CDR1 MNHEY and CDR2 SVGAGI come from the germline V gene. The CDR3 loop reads CASRFDRGGSMRYTF. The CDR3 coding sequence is TGTGCCAGCAGATTCGACAGGGGGGGGTCTATGCGCTACACCTTC.

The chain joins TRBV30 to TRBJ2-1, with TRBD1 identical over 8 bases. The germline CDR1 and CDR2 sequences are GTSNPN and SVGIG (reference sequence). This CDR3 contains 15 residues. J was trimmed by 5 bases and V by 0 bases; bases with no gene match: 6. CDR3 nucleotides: TGTGCCTGGAGTGTAGCAGGGGGCGGTGACAATGAGCAGTTCTTC. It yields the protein CAWSVAGGGDNEQFF.

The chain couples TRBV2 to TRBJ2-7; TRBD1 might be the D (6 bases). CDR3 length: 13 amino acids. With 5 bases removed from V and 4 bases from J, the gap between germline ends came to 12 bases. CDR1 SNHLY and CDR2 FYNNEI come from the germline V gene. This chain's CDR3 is CASSRNRDYEQYV. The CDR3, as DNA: TGTGCCAGCAGTCGAAACAGGGATTACGAGCAGTACGTC.

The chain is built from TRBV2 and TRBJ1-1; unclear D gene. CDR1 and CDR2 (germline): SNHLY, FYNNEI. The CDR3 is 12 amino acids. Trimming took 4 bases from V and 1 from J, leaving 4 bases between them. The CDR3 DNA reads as TGTGCCAGCAGTGGGAGGAACACTGAAGCTTTCTTT. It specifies CASSGRNTEAFF.

Written as DNA, the CDR3 is TGTGCCAGCAGCCAATTCACCGGGGAGCTGTTTTTT. Protein sequence: CASSQFTGELFF. This chain connects TRBV4-2 to TRBJ2-2; D is undetermined. The CDR3 covers 12 residues. Deletions cut 2 bases from V and 4 bases from J, with 2 bases between. Germline assignment: CDR1 LGHNA and CDR2 YNFKEQ.

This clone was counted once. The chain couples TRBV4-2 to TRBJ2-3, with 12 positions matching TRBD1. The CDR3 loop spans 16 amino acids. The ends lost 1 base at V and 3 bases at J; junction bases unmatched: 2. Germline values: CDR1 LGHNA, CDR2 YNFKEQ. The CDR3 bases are TGTGCCAGCAGCCAAGGGGACAGGGGGCGTACAGATACGCAGTATTTT. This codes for CASSQGDRGRTDTQYF.

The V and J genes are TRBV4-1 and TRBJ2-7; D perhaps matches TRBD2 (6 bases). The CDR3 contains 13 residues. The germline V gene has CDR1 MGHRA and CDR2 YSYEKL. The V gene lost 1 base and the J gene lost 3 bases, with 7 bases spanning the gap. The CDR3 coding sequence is TGCGCCAGCAGCCAAGGGGAGGTCTACGAGCAGTACTTC. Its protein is CASSQGEVYEQYF.

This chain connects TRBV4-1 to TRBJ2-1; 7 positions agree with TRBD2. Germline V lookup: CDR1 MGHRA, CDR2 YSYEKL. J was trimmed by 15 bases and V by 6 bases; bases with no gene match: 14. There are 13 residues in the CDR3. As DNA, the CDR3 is TGCGCCAGCAGGCAGAGGCTTGGCGGGAGCTTGTTCTTC. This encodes CASRQRLGGSLFF.

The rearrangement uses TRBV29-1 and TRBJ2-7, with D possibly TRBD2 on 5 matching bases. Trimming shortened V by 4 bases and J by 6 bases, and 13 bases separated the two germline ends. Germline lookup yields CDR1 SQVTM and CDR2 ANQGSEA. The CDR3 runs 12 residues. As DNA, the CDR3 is TGCAGCGTTGGCTTTGGGAGTTTCGAGCAGTACTTC. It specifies CSVGFGSFEQYF.

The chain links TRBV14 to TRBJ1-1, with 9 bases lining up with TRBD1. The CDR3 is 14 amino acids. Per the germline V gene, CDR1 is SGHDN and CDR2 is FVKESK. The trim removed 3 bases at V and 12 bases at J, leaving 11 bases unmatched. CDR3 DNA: TGTGCCAGCAGCCAGTTAACTACAGGGGGCCTAACTTTCTTT. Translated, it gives CASSQLTTGGLTFF.

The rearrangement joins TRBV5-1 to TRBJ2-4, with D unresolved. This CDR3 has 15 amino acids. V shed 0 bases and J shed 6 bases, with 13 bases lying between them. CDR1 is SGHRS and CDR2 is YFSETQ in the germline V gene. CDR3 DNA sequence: TGCGCCAGCAGCTTGGGTGCCGGGTTTGCAAACATTCAGTACTTC. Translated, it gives CASSLGAGFANIQYF.

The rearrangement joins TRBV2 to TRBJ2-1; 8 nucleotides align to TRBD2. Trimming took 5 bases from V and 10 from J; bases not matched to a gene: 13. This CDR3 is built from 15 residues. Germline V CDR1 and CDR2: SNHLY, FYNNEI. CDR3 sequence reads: CASSLTGTSGGEQFF. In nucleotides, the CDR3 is TGTGCCAGCAGTCTTACCGGGACTAGTGGAGGGGAGCAGTTCTTC.

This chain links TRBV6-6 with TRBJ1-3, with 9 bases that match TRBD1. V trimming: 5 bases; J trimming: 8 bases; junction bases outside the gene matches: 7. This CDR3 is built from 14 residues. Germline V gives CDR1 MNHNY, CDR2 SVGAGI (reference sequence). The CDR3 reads CASSKSDRGDTIYF. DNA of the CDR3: TGTGCCAGCAGTAAATCGGACAGGGGTGACACCATATATTTT.

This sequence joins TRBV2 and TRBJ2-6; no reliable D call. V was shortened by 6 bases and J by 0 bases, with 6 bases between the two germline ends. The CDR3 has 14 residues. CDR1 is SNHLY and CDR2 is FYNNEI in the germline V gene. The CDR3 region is CASSLSSGANVLTF. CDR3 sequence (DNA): TGTGCCAGCAGCCTTAGCTCTGGGGCCAACGTCCTGACTTTC.

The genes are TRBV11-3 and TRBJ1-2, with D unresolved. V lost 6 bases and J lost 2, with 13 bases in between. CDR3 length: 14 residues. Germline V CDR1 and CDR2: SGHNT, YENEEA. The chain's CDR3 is CASSRQLGNYGYTF. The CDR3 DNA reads TGTGCCAGCAGTCGTCAATTAGGAAACTATGGCTACACCTTC.

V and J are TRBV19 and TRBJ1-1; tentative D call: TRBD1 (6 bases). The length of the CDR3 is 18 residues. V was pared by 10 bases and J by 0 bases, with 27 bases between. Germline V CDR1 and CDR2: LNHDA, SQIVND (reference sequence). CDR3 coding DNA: TGTGCCACTCAAACTCGGGGGGGCGATGGCGTCATGAACACTGAAGCTTTCTTT. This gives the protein CATQTRGGDGVMNTEAFF.

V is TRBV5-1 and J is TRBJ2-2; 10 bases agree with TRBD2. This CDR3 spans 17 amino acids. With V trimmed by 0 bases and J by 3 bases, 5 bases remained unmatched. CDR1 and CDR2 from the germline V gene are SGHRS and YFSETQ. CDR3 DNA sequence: TGCGCCAGCAGCTTGGATACTAGCGGGGTTTACACCGGGGAGCTGTTTTTT. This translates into CASSLDTSGVYTGELFF.

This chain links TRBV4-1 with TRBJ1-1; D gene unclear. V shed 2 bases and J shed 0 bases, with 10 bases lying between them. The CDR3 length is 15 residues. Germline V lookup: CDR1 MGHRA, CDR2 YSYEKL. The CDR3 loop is CASSQRADLNTEAFF. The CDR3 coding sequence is TGCGCCAGCAGCCAAAGGGCAGACCTGAACACTGAAGCTTTCTTT.

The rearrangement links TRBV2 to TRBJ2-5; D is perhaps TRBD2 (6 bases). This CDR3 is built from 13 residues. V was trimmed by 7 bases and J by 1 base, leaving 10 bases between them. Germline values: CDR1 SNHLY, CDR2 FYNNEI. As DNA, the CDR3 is TGTGCCAGCAAGGCGACTAGCCAAGAGACCCAGTACTTC. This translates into CASKATSQETQYF.

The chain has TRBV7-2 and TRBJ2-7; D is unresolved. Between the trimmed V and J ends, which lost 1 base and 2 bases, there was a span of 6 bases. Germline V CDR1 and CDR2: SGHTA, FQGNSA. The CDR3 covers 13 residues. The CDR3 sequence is CASSLVATYEQYF. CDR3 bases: TGTGCCAGCAGCTTAGTGGCCACCTACGAGCAGTACTTC. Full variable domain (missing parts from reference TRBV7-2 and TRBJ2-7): GAGVSQSPSNKVTEKGKDVELRCDPISGHTALYWYRQSLGQGLEFLIYFQGNSAPDKSGLPSDRFSAERTGGSVSTLTIQRTQQEDSAVYLCASSLVATYEQYFGPGTRLTVT.

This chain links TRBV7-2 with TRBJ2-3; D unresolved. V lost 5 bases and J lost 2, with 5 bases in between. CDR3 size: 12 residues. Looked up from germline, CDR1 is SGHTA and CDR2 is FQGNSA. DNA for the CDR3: TGTGCCAGCAGCACCTACACAGATACGCAGTATTTT. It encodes CASSTYTDTQYF.

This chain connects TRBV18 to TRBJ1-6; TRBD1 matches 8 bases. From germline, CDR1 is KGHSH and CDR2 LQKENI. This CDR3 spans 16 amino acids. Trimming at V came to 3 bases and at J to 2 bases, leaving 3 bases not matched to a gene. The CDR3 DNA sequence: TGTGCCAGCTCACCGACAGGGGAAACCTATAATTCACCCCTCCACTTT. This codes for CASSPTGETYNSPLHF.

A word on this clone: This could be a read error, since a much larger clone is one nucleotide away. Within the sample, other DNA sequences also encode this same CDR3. The CDR3 DNA reads as TGTGCCAGCAGTTTGGGACTAGCGGGAAACAATGAGCAGTTCTTC. The encoded protein is CASSLGLAGNNEQFF. The chain combines TRBV7-2 with TRBJ2-1; 13 bases map to TRBD2. Germline CDR1 and CDR2: SGHTA and FQGNSA. Trimming took 6 bases from V and 5 from J; bases not matched to a gene: 4. There are 15 residues in the CDR3.

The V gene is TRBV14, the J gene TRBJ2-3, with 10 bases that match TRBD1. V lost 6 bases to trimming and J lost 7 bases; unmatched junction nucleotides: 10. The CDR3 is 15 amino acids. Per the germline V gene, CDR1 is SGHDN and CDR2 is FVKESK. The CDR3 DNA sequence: TGTGCCAGCAGTCATCGACAGGGGGCGAGGAATACGCAGTATTTT. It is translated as CASSHRQGARNTQYF.

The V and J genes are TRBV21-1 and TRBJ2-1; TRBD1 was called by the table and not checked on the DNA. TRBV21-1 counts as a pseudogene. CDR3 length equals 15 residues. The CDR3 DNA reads TGTGCCAGCAGCAAAGACTTACAGGGACCGAGTGAGCAGTTCTTC. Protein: CASSKDLQGPSEQFF.

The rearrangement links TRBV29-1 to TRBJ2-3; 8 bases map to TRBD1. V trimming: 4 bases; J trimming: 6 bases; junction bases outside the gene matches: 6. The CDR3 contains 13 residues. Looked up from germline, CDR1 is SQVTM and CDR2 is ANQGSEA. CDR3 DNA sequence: TGCAGCGTTGCCCTCAGGACAGGGGATACGCAGTATTTT. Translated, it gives CSVALRTGDTQYF.

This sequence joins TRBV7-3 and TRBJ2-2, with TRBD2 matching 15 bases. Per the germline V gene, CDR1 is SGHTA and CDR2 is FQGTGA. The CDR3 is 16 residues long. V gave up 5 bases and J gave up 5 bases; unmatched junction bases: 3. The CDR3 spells CASSPGLAGGTGELFF. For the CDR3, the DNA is TGTGCCAGCAGCCCTGGACTAGCGGGAGGGACCGGGGAGCTGTTTTTT.

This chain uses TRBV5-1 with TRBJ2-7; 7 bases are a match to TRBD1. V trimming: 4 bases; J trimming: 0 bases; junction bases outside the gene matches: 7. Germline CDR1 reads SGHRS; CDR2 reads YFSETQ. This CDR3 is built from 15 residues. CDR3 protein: CASSSHRDSSYEQYF. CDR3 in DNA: TGCGCCAGCAGCAGCCACCGGGACAGCTCCTACGAGCAGTACTTC.